Presented here are 8 T cell receptor beta chains from one specimen sequenced in a study of T cell responses to AZD1222 COVID-19 vaccine. Sequenced by immunoSEQ multiplex PCR; TCRdb stores in-frame clones only, minus some. The sample includes about 100,000 clones, around nine tenths of them seen just once. The starting material was peripheral blood, obtained on day 0 of AZD1222 vaccination. The origin of the receptors is an adult in good health.

The chain recombines TRBV7-2 with TRBJ2-1; 9 bases match TRBD1. After removal of 2 bases from V and 6 bases from J, the junction contained 8 bases not matched to a gene. This CDR3 contains 16 residues. Looked up from germline, CDR1 is SGHTA and CDR2 is FQGNSA. The CDR3 reads CASSLSKGQGINEQFF. CDR3 coding DNA: TGTGCCAGCAGCTTAAGTAAGGGACAGGGAATCAATGAGCAGTTCTTC.

The V and J genes are TRBV6-2 or TRBV6-3 and TRBJ1-1; TRBD1 agrees at 8 bases. Germline CDR1 MNHEY, CDR2 SVGEGT. V shed 5 bases, J shed 6 bases, and the junction held 8 bases outside the gene matches. This CDR3 contains 14 residues. The CDR3 DNA sequence: TGTGCCAGCAGTGCCAGGGGGCGCAAGGCTGAAGCTTTCTTT. This translates into CASSARGRKAEAFF.

The chain joins TRBV6-5 to TRBJ1-5; perhaps TRBD1 as D (5 bases). The CDR3 totals 15 residues. V lost 0 bases, J lost 5 bases, and 11 bases lay in between. Germline CDR1 MNHEY, CDR2 SVGAGI. The CDR3 nucleotides read TGTGCCAGCAGTTACTCTTCGGGGCCGGATCAGCCCCAGCATTTT. Amino acids: CASSYSSGPDQPQHF.

This clone was counted once. This chain uses TRBV18 with TRBJ2-2; TRBD2 is a possible D gene (5 bases). The CDR3 extends over 14 amino acids. V shed 3 bases and J shed 6 bases, with 11 bases lying between them. Germline V gene sequence: CDR1 KGHSH, CDR2 LQKENI. The CDR3 here is CASSPKRFSGELFF. In DNA form, the CDR3 reads TGTGCCAGCTCACCTAAGCGGTTTTCCGGGGAGCTGTTTTTT.

This sequence joins TRBV9 and TRBJ1-3; weak D call: TRBD1 (5 bases). Germline V gene data show CDR1 as SGDLS and CDR2 as YYNGEE. V lost 0 bases, J lost 0 bases, and 10 bases lay in between. CDR3 size: 16 residues. CDR3 region: CASSVATGLSGNTIYF. The DNA for the CDR3 is TGTGCCAGCAGCGTAGCTACAGGCCTCTCTGGAAACACCATATATTTT.

The V call is TRBV7-2, the J call TRBJ2-7; 7 positions agree with TRBD1. This CDR3 is built from 14 residues. Trimming removed 0 bases from V and 2 bases from J; junction bases left unmatched: 1. In germline, CDR1 is SGHTA, CDR2 FQGNSA. CDR3 in DNA: TGTGCCAGCAGCTTAGCTACAGGGGCCTACGAGCAGTACTTC. It translates to CASSLATGAYEQYF.

J is TRBJ2-5 and V is TRBV6-6; 14 positions agree with TRBD2. V lost 5 bases, J lost 3 bases, and 2 bases stayed unmatched. Germline CDR1 reads MNHNY; CDR2 reads SVGAGI (reference sequence). This CDR3 is built from 15 residues. Written as DNA, the CDR3 is TGTGCCAGCAGTCAGACTAGCGGGGGGGAAGAGACCCAGTACTTC. This codes for CASSQTSGGEETQYF.

This clone has just one count. J is TRBJ1-4 and V is TRBV7-6; unclear D gene. The germline V gene encodes CDR1 SGHVS and CDR2 FNYEAQ. V was trimmed by 5 bases and J by 7 bases, leaving 17 bases between them. The CDR3 is made up of 15 amino acids. CDR3 region: CASSPQPGRGEKLFF. CDR3 in DNA: TGTGCCAGCAGCCCCCAACCCGGGCGTGGTGAAAAACTGTTTTTT.